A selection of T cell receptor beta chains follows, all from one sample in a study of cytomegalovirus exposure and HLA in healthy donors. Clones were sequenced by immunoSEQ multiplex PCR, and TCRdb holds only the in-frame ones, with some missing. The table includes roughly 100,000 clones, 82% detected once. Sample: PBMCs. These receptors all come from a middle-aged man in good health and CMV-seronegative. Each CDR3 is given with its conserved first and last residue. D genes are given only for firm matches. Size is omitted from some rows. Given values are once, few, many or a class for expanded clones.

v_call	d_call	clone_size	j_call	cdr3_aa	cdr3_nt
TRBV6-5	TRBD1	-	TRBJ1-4	CASSSHRGLGKLFF	TGTGCCAGCAGCTCCCACAGGGGGCTGGGAAAACTGTTTTTT
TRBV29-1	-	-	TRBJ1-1	CSVNRVLTNTEAFF	TGCAGCGTTAACAGGGTTTTAACGAACACTGAAGCTTTCTTT
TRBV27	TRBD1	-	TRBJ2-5	CASSNRDRKETQYF	TGTGCCAGCAGTAACCGGGACAGAAAAGAGACCCAGTACTTC
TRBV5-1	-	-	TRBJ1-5	CASSLQSNQPQHF	TGCGCCAGCAGCTTGCAGAGCAATCAGCCCCAGCATTTT
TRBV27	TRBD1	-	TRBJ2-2	CASGRDRANTGELFF	TGTGCCAGCGGGCGGGACAGGGCGAACACCGGGGAGCTGTTTTTT
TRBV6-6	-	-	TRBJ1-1	CASSYLRENTEAFF	TGTGCCAGCAGTTACTTGCGAGAGAACACTGAAGCTTTCTTT
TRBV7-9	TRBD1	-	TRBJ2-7	CSSSRGTGTHEQYF	TGTTCCAGCAGCCGAGGGACAGGGACCCACGAGCAGTACTTC
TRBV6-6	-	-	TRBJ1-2	CASSSSGDRYGYTF	TGTGCCAGCAGTTCTTCAGGGGATCGCTATGGCTACACCTTC
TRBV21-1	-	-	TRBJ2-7	CASSTAGTASKEQYF	TGTGCCAGCAGCACGGCCGGGACAGCCTCTAAAGAGCAGTACTTC
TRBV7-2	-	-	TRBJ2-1	CASSPRLGEQFF	TGTGCCAGCAGCCCCAGACTCGGGGAGCAGTTCTTC
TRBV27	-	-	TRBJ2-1	CASSIQTASSYNEQFF	TGTGCCAGCAGTATCCAGACTGCCAGCTCCTACAATGAGCAGTTCTTC
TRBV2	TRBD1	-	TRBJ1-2	CASRRDRGFGYTF	TGTGCCAGCCGTAGAGACAGGGGCTTTGGCTACACCTTC
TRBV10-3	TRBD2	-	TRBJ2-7	CAISAGTSGTSYEQYF	TGTGCCATCAGTGCCGGGACTAGCGGAACCTCCTACGAGCAGTACTTC
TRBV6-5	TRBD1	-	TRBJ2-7	CASTSRTGTHEQYF	TGTGCCAGCACCTCCCGGACAGGGACCCACGAGCAGTACTTC
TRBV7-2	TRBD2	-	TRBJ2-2	CASSLSRLAGVGTGELFF	TGTGCCAGCAGCTTATCACGCCTAGCGGGAGTGGGGACCGGGGAGCTGTTTTTT
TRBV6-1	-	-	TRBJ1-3	CASSEARGRGNTIYF	TGTGCCAGCAGTGAAGCGCGGGGGCGGGGAAACACCATATATTTT
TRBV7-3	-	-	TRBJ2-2	CASSLLANTGELFF	TGTGCCAGCAGCTTACTCGCGAACACCGGGGAGCTGTTTTTT
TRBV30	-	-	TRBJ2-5	CAWGGTVQETQYF	TGTGCCTGGGGCGGGACAGTCCAAGAGACCCAGTACTTC
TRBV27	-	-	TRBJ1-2	CASSLQGRHVYGYTF	TGTGCCAGCAGTTTGCAGGGAAGGCATGTCTATGGCTACACCTTC
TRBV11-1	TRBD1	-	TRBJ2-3	CASSPTGTGRDTQYF	TGTGCCAGCAGCCCTACCGGGACAGGACGAGATACGCAGTATTTT
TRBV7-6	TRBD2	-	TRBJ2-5	CASSLGRLAGDKETQYF	TGTGCCAGCAGCTTAGGTCGGCTAGCGGGAGATAAAGAGACCCAGTACTTC
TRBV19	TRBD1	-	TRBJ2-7	CASSAGTAREQYF	TGTGCCAGTAGTGCCGGGACAGCGAGGGAGCAGTACTTC
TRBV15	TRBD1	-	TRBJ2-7	CATSPRQGGEQYF	TGTGCCACCAGTCCTAGACAGGGCGGCGAGCAGTACTTC
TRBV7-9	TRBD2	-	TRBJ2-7	CSSSYGATSSHYEQYF	TGTTCCAGCAGCTACGGAGCGACTAGCTCCCATTACGAGCAGTACTTC
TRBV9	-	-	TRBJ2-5	CASSVDGVERETQYF	TGTGCCAGCAGCGTAGACGGGGTGGAGAGAGAGACCCAGTACTTC
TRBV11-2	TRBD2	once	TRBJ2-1	CASRGTSGVQFF	TGTGCCAGCCGGGGGACTAGCGGGGTGCAGTTCTTC
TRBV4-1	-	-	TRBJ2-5	CASSQDIPYQETQYF	TGCGCCAGCAGCCAAGATATCCCGTACCAAGAGACCCAGTACTTC
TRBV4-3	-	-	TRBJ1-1	CASSQGLGGEPEAFF	TGCGCCAGCAGCCAAGGATTGGGGGGTGAGCCTGAAGCTTTCTTT
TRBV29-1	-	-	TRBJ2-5	CSVALTDQETQYF	TGCAGCGTTGCCCTCACAGACCAAGAGACCCAGTACTTC